These 17 T cell receptor beta chains originate from one sample sequenced in a study of glioma-infiltrating T cells. The iRepertoire nested amplicon-rescue multiplex PCR amplified TCR alpha and beta CDR3s from RNA. One entry per CDR3 protein, called by TCRdb with MiXCR from the multiplex PCR reads. The sample includes approximately 140,000 distinct CDR3 sequences, 24% of them seen just once. Sequencing used glioma tissue, nonneoplastic brain tissue, or PBMCs (not recorded which). The receptors stem from a human donor with low-grade glioma or glioblastoma, undergoing nonglioma brain surgery, or in good health (not recorded which).

This clonotype was seen a few times. The chain employs TRBV7-2 and TRBJ1-4; D not certain. V was shortened by 5 bases and J by 0 bases, with 13 bases between the two germline ends. Per the germline V gene, CDR1 is SGHTA and CDR2 is FQGNSA. The CDR3 runs 16 residues. The DNA of the CDR3 is TGTGCCAGCAGCCCCCGCGGGTTTTCAACTAATGAAAAACTGTTTTTT. It specifies CASSPRGFSTNEKLFF.

This clonotype occurred many times. The chain uses TRBV6-4 and TRBJ2-3; tentative D call: TRBD1 (5 bases). CDR1 is MRHNA and CDR2 is SNTAGT in the germline V gene. The CDR3 covers 13 residues. Trimming removed 2 bases from V and 6 bases from J, with 9 bases in between. As DNA, the CDR3 is TGTGCCAGCAGTGACGACAGTGAGGATACGCAGTATTTT. Encoded protein: CASSDDSEDTQYF.

This clonotype showed up many times. V gene TRBV6-1 combines with J gene TRBJ2-1; D might be TRBD2 (7 bases). Trimming removed 5 bases from V and 7 bases from J, with 12 bases in between. The CDR3 covers 13 residues. Germline CDR1 is MNHNS and CDR2 is SASEGT. CDR3 nucleotide sequence: TGTGCCAGCAGTAAAAGGGGGGGGAATGAGCAGTTCTTC. Its protein product is CASSKRGGNEQFF.

This clonotype was seen more than once but under ten times. The junction departs from the called germline gene at one end, perhaps through a read error. The chain links TRBV28 to TRBJ1-2; TRBD1 matches at 11 bases. Germline CDR1 is MDHEN and CDR2 is SYDVKM. This CDR3 contains 16 residues. CDR3 sequence: CANSLARGQGDEGYTF. In DNA form, the CDR3 reads TGTGCCAACAGTTTGGCCAGGGGACAGGGGGATGAAGGCTACACCTTC.

Of note for this clonotype: One end of the junction fails to match germline, which may point to a read error. The CDR3 sequence is CASSLYVQGAGQPRHF. Written as DNA, the CDR3 is TGTGCCAGCAGCCTTTACGTACAGGGGGCTGGGCAGCCCCGGCATTTT. The V gene is TRBV7-2, the J gene TRBJ1-5; TRBD1 matches 9 bases. CDR3 length equals 16 residues. The germline V gene encodes CDR1 SGHTA and CDR2 FQGNSA.

This clonotype was counted many times. The V call is TRBV15, the J call TRBJ1-2, with D possibly being TRBD1 (6 bases). The germline V gene has CDR1 LNHNV and CDR2 YYDKDF (reference sequence). The CDR3 runs to 13 residues. With 3 bases removed from V and 3 bases from J, the gap between germline ends came to 8 bases. CDR3 DNA sequence: TGTGCCACCAGCAGGGCAGGGGACTATGGCTACACCTTC. Its protein product is CATSRAGDYGYTF.

On this clonotype: An end of the junction differs from the germline gene, which may be a read error. The V call is TRBV29-1, the J call TRBJ2-5; D perhaps matches TRBD2 (6 bases). The CDR3 is made up of 12 amino acids. The germline gives CDR1 SQVTM, CDR2 ANQGSEA. The CDR3: CSGGGVQETQYF. The CDR3 bases are TGTAGCGGTGGCGGGGTCCAAGAGACCCAGTACTTC.

The chain uses TRBV4-2 and TRBJ2-3; a weak D match, TRBD2 (6 bases). Germline assignment: CDR1 LGHNA and CDR2 YNFKEQ. V shed 0 bases and J shed 5 bases, with 15 bases lying between them. This CDR3 spans 16 amino acids. The CDR3 DNA reads as TGTGCCAGCAGCCAAGAAGTAATAGGGCGGGAAGATACGCAGTATTTT. Translation gives CASSQEVIGREDTQYF.

There are a few counts of this clonotype. The CDR3: CASTSWGEGPDTQYF. CDR3 DNA sequence: TGTGCCAGTACCTCTTGGGGGGAAGGGCCAGATACGCAGTATTTT. This chain connects TRBV19 to TRBJ2-3, with D possibly matching TRBD2 (6 bases). Germline V gene sequence: CDR1 LNHDA, CDR2 SQIVND (reference sequence). There are 15 residues in the CDR3. V gave up 7 bases and J gave up 4 bases, with 18 bases separating them.

V is TRBV30 and J is TRBJ1-5, with D unresolved. This CDR3 contains 15 residues. Germline CDR1 reads GTSNPN; CDR2 reads SVGIG (reference sequence). V was trimmed by 1 base and J by 5 bases, leaving 15 bases between them. The CDR3 is CAWSALNGYHQPQHF. The CDR3 DNA is TGTGCCTGGAGTGCCCTTAACGGTTACCATCAGCCCCAGCATTTT. The variable domain in full, with the rest retrieved from reference TRBV30 and TRBJ1-5, is SQTIHQWPATLVQPVGSPLSLECTVEGTSNPNLYWYRQAAGRGLQLLFYSVGIGQISSEVPQNLSASRPQDRQFILSSKKLLLSDSGFYLCAWSALNGYHQPQHFGDGTRLSIL.

Concerning this clonotype itself: A single base separates this from a much larger clone, so it may be a read error. V is TRBV20-1 and J is TRBJ2-5; TRBD2 matches at 8 bases. Per the germline V gene, CDR1 is DFQATT and CDR2 is SNEGSKA (reference sequence). V was clipped by 8 bases and J by 2 bases; unmatched bases: 10. The CDR3 has 14 residues. CDR3 region: CSTESGGYQETQYF. CDR3 sequence (DNA): TGCAGTACCGAGAGCGGGGGCTATCAAGAGACCCAGTACTTC.

This clonotype was observed many times. This chain links TRBV12-3 or TRBV12-4 with TRBJ2-3; D is unclear. The CDR3 runs 12 residues. Between the trimmed V and J ends, which lost 6 bases and 3 bases, there was a span of 7 bases. In DNA form, the CDR3 reads TGTGCCAGCAGCAAAGCAACAGATACGCAGTATTTT. Its translation is CASSKATDTQYF.

This clonotype was detected many times. This rearrangement joins TRBV14 to TRBJ1-1, with unresolved D. Germline V gene sequence: CDR1 SGHDN, CDR2 FVKESK. The CDR3 runs 13 residues. The V end was cut by 2 bases, the J end by 0 bases, with 4 bases between. CDR3 sequence: CASSQLMNTEAFF. The CDR3 DNA reads TGTGCCAGCAGCCAACTGATGAACACTGAAGCTTTCTTT.

Turning to this clonotype: The missing conserved phenylalanine or tryptophan at the end of this CDR3 makes a read error likely. The rearrangement uses TRBV6-5 and TRBJ2-3, with D perhaps being TRBD1 or TRBD2 (7 bases each). Germline lookup yields CDR1 MNHEY and CDR2 SVGAGI. V lost 7 bases and J lost 1, with 15 bases in between. The CDR3 totals 15 residues. Here the CDR3 DNA reads TGTGCCAGCACCTTCAGGGGGGGGGGCACAGATACGCAGTATTTA. It encodes CASTFRGGGTDTQYL.

As concerns this clonotype: The junction differs from germline at one of its ends, possibly a read error. The chain recombines TRBV25-1 with TRBJ1-6, with 9 bases fitting TRBD1. Germline CDR1 reads MGHDK; CDR2 reads SYGVNS. CDR3 size: 14 residues. The CDR3 DNA reads as TGTGCCACCAGGGGACAGGGAACGAATTCACCCCGCCACTTT. This sequence encodes CATRGQGTNSPRHF. Together with reference TRBV25-1 and TRBJ1-6, the CDR3 gives the full variable domain: EADIYQTPRYLVIGTGKKITLECSQTMGHDKMYWYQQDPGMELHLIHYSYGVNSTEKGDLSSESTVSRIRTEHFPLTLESARPSHTSQYLCATRGQGTNSPRHFGNGTRLTVT.

CDR3 DNA sequence: TGTGCCAGCAGCGTCCTAGCGGTATCCACAGATACGCAGTATTTT. It codes for CASSVLAVSTDTQYF. This chain links TRBV9 with TRBJ2-3; 7 positions agree with TRBD2. CDR3 size: 15 residues. Germline-derived CDR1 and CDR2 are SGDLS and YYNGEE. V gave up 2 bases and J gave up 2 bases; unmatched junction bases: 5.

This clonotype has just a few counts. The rearrangement uses TRBV7-2 and TRBJ1-2, with D perhaps TRBD1 (5 bases). The V gene's germline CDR1 is SGHTA and CDR2 FQGNSA. The CDR3 spans 13 residues. The V end was cut by 6 bases, the J end by 4 bases, with 12 bases between. CDR3: CASSSGSGYGYTF. Here the CDR3 DNA reads TGTGCCAGCAGTTCAGGGAGCGGCTATGGCTACACCTTC.